The 7 T cell receptor beta chains below were found in one sample sequenced in a study of T cell responses to AZD1222 COVID-19 vaccine (dated by TCRdb to 2020 to 2022). The library was obtained by the immunoSEQ multiplex PCR assay. Here the immuneACCESS table is served through TCRdb, limited to in-frame sequences with V and J called. Missing clones are a known gap in these copies; in checked studies unresolved V genes cover under half, and the rest lacks a known reason. The sample table records some 250,000 clones; 94% of these occur just once. The ten largest clonotypes hold 0.55% of the sample. The time point label of this sample denotes: about 28 days (+/-7) after the second vaccine dose. Material: peripheral blood, obtained 28 days after the second AZD1222 dose. These receptors all come from an adult who received the AZD1222 COVID-19 vaccine.

The V gene is TRBV7-9, the J gene TRBJ2-5, with D perhaps matching TRBD1 (6 bases). With 5 bases removed from V and 0 bases from J, the gap between germline ends came to 10 bases. This CDR3 is 14 amino acids long. Germline V CDR1 and CDR2: SEHNR, FQNEAQ (reference sequence). CDR3 sequence (DNA): TGTGCCAGCAGCCGGACAGTGTACCAAGAGACCCAGTACTTC. It specifies CASSRTVYQETQYF.

The chain is built from TRBV3-1 (or the pseudogene TRBV3-2) and TRBJ2-2; possible D gene TRBD2, 6 bases. The CDR3 sequence is 13 residues long. Germline loops: CDR1 LGHDT, CDR2 YNNKEL (reference sequence). Trimming shortened V by 8 bases and J by 4 bases, and 11 bases separated the two germline ends. CDR3 DNA sequence: TGTGCCAGCCGTGGGGGGAGCACCGGGGAGCTGTTTTTT. It encodes CASRGGSTGELFF.

V and J are TRBV7-8 and TRBJ1-1; D uncertain. The germline V and J ends were trimmed by 5 bases and 0 bases, with 7 bases remaining between them. The CDR3 loop spans 13 amino acids. The V gene's germline CDR1 is SGHVS and CDR2 FQNEAQ. Here the CDR3 reads CASSGSMNTEAFF. DNA for the CDR3: TGTGCCAGCAGCGGGTCCATGAACACTGAAGCTTTCTTT.

This clone was seen just once. The chain couples TRBV27 to TRBJ2-1; 8 bases are shared with TRBD2. The V gene end was trimmed by 5 bases and the J gene end by 9 bases; junction bases not matched to a gene: 15. The germline CDR1 and CDR2 sequences are MNHEY and SMNVEV (reference sequence). The CDR3 is 16 amino acids. CDR3 bases: TGTGCCAGCAGTCTCATCCGACCGGGACTAGGCGGTGAGCAGTTCTTC. Translation: CASSLIRPGLGGEQFF.

The chain employs TRBV12-3 or TRBV12-4 and TRBJ2-5; no reliable D call. This CDR3 comprises 12 residues. The germline V and J ends were trimmed by 5 bases and 2 bases, with 6 bases remaining between them. CDR3 amino acids: CASSATQETQYF. In nucleotides, the CDR3 is TGTGCCAGCAGTGCAACTCAAGAGACCCAGTACTTC.

This clone was seen a single time. The chain couples TRBV7-6 to TRBJ1-2, with D tentatively TRBD1 (6 bases). The CDR3 totals 14 residues. The germline V gene has CDR1 SGHVS and CDR2 FNYEAQ. V lost 1 base, J lost 3 bases, and 9 bases lay in between. The CDR3 region is CASSLGEGDYGYTF. The CDR3, as DNA: TGTGCCAGCAGCTTAGGAGAGGGGGACTATGGCTACACCTTC. Variable domain in full (rest from reference TRBV7-6 and TRBJ1-2): GAGVSQSPRYKVTKRGQDVALRCDPISGHVSLYWYRQALGQGPEFLTYFNYEAQQDKSGLPNDRFSAERPEGSISTLTIQRTEQRDSAMYRCASSLGEGDYGYTFGSGTRLTVV.

The rearrangement links TRBV12-5 to TRBJ2-2; D gene ambiguous. The germline gives CDR1 LGHNT, CDR2 FRNRAP. The V end was cut by 1 base, the J end by 3 bases, with 3 bases between. The CDR3 is 13 residues long. CDR3 in amino acids: CASGLGDTGELFF. The CDR3 DNA reads as TGTGCTAGTGGTTTGGGGGACACCGGGGAGCTGTTTTTT.